This T cell receptor (beta chain) was profiled in a study of blood T cells in healthy people across ages (dated by TCRdb to between 2015 and 2016). Notes on the research overall: In model experiments, template switching captured about one uniquely barcoded TCR beta cDNA molecule for every two T cells. The study measured age-related changes in TCR beta repertoire diversity using deep sequencing normalized with unique cDNA molecular identifiers. Four age groups were formed from the donors: young (average about 15 years), middle-aged (approximately 41), aged (over 55) and long-lived (less than 85). Donors of different ages were randomly distributed across sequencing lanes to avoid experimental bias. Using the same blood draw, the study looked at two additional independent replicas of 1 million unique cDNA reads for two donors, one aged 18 to 29 and the other aged 80 or older. What the authors observed across the whole study: A strong correlation was found between observed TCR beta diversity and the percentage of naive T cells measured by flow cytometry. The long-lived group showed more naive CD4+ T cells, fewer expanded clones and increased TCR diversity than the aged group, suggesting age selection. Because the CMV infection status of the donors was unknown, age-related changes in expanded clonotypes may potentially have been confounded. Total diversity estimates from one million sequenced T cells were considered lower bounds and underestimates. Observed TCR beta diversity per million T cells fell roughly linearly with age, and a significant reduction was already apparent by age around 40. Because profiling used bulk unsorted PBMCs, naive and antigen-experienced compartments could not be compared conclusively.

Receptor libraries were prepared by 5' RACE. These reads were obtained on an Illumina HiSeq 2500. The second PCR ran for about 7 to 11 cycles and used a J-beta primer mix along with a sample-barcoded 5' primer. Each TCR beta cDNA molecule received a unique molecular identifier from a template-switch 5' adaptor carrying 12 random nucleotides. Each sample yielded at least 3 million CDR3-containing paired-end reads. All of the RNA was converted into first-strand cDNA using the Mint cDNA synthesis kit, with a TRBC-specific oligonucleotide serving as the primer. All cDNA was treated with uracil-DNA glycosylase and then went through a first 18-cycle PCR with the universal primers M1SS and BC2_uni_R. In the authors' own workflow: For normalization, 1 million high-quality reads were randomly selected from each sample, with every read carrying a distinct molecular identifier. Reads sharing molecular identifiers were discarded rather than binned into consensus sequences. MiTCR, run with a Q25 quality threshold and the strictest error-elimination algorithm, handled CDR3 identification, clonotype clustering and error correction. Lower-bound total TCR beta diversity was estimated with a nonparametric unseen species model using Euler transformation. Through fastp at Q25 and MiXCR, TCRdb rebuilt clones from the public reads, retaining in-frame beta chains. Every CDR3 protein is listed once, alongside the most common genes and DNA of its rows. These V and J calls are TCRdb output, not the study's own analysis. In all, the sample holds nearly 1 million distinct CDR3 sequences, and approximately 50% of those were seen once. In total, the top ten clones hold about 22% of the sample.

The germline V gene gives CDR1 as MNHEY and CDR2 as SVGEGT. Including cysteine and phenylalanine, the CDR3 has 18 amino acids. CDR3 DNA only is kept here, 54 bases in frame from base 1. The germline V and J ends show losses of 4 bases and 0 bases respectively, and no gene match explains 7 bases of the junction. The count of this clonotype is one. This receptor's antigen is unknown. No much larger clone exists at a distance of one base, and base qualities are not known. Donors were a few dozen systemically healthy Caucasian individuals from Russia aged roughly 6 to 90 years. Each donor gave about 10 milliliters of peripheral blood, drawn into EDTA-treated Vacutainer tubes. PBMCs were isolated by Ficoll-Paque density-gradient centrifugation, with at least 7 million obtained per sample. Total RNA was extracted from PBMCs with Trizol reagent, with at least 5.5 micrograms obtained per sample. For every donor, an aliquot of PBMCs went through flow cytometry to measure the percentages of naive CD45RAhigh/CD27high T cells.

Specimen: blood. The V and J segments used are TRBV6-2 or TRBV6-3 and TRBJ2-1; the junction holds 12 bases that match TRBD2. The sequence derives from a woman aged 60-70 years in good health. The encoded CDR3 is CASSSLRLAGASYNEQFF. The DNA reads TGTGCCAGCAGTTCTTTACGACTAGCGGGGGCCTCCTACAATGAGCAGTTCTTC.